This entry concerns a single T cell receptor beta chain. The entry originates in a study of control samples from healthy donors and cancer patients. This CDR3 comprises 13 residues. The trim removed 5 bases at V and 3 bases at J, leaving 3 bases unmatched. The germline V gene encodes CDR1 SGHTA and CDR2 FQGNSA. The repertoire was sequenced with immunoSEQ multiplex PCR; TCRdb's copy has only in-frame clones and lacks some. Of 90,000 to 150,000 clones in the sample, 91% were seen once. The chain recombines TRBV7-2 with TRBJ1-2; 7 bases agree with TRBD1. The receptor was isolated from a woman aged 18 to 35 in good health. Specimen: blood. This CDR3 is CASSPTGDYGYTF. As DNA, the CDR3 is TGTGCCAGCAGCCCTACAGGGGACTATGGCTACACCTTC.